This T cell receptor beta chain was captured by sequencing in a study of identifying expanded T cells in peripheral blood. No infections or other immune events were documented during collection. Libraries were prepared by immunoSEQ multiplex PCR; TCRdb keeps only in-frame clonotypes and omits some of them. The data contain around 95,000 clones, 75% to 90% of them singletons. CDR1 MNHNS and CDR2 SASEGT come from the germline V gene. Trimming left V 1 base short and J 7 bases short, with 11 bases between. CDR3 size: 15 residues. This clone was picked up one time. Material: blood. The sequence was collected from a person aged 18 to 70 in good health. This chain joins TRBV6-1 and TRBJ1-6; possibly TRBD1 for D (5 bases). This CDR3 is CASSEVQARNSPLHF. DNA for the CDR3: TGTGCCAGCAGTGAAGTACAGGCTCGCAATTCACCCCTCCACTTT.